This entry describes one T cell receptor beta chain. CDR1 and CDR2 from the germline V gene are WSHSY and SAAADI. The CDR3 has 12 residues. V dropped 6 bases and J dropped 6 bases, with 12 bases sitting between them. This entry belongs to a study of technical replicates of blood from a handful of donors. Assay: immunoSEQ multiplex PCR; the TCRdb copy retains only in-frame clones and omits some. The sample carries approximately 92,000 clones, around 95% recorded once. The chain is built from TRBV10-2 and TRBJ2-7; tentatively, D is TRBD2 (6 bases). This receptor was taken from a human donor in good health. Material: T cells isolated from PBMCs. The CDR3 DNA is TGCGCCAGCAGGGAGGGAGGACCCGAGCAGTACTTC. Protein sequence: CASREGGPEQYF.